Listed here are 28 T cell receptor beta chains from one sample, sequenced in a study of OX40 agonist ivuxolimab in advanced cancers. Using immunoSEQ multiplex PCR, the repertoire was profiled, and TCRdb retains in-frame clones only, with some absent. This sample carries about 77,000 clones, around 86% of them seen once, and the ten largest clones take 5.5% to 8%. The sequencing here drew on CD4+ or CD8+ T cells sorted from blood, taken in a trial of the OX40 agonist ivuxolimab. The source is an adult with an advanced solid tumor such as melanoma, head and neck, liver or kidney cancer.

The chain uses TRBV9 and TRBJ2-2; TRBD2 aligns across 7 bases. The CDR3 covers 18 residues. CDR1 and CDR2 from the germline V gene are SGDLS and YYNGEE. V gave up 7 bases and J gave up 6 bases; unmatched junction bases: 21. The CDR3 region is CASGPSREGRLDSGELFF. The CDR3 DNA reads TGTGCCAGCGGCCCGAGCAGGGAGGGGAGACTAGACTCCGGGGAGCTGTTTTTT.

As DNA, the CDR3 is TGTGCCAGCTCACCCGGTGGCAGGGGGTACGAGCAGTACTTC. Translating gives CASSPGGRGYEQYF. The V gene is TRBV18, the J gene TRBJ2-7, with 7 positions matching TRBD1. The trim removed 3 bases at V and 4 bases at J, leaving 6 bases unmatched. This CDR3 region has 14 residues. The V gene's germline CDR1 is KGHSH and CDR2 LQKENI.

The table lists this clone with a few counts. J is TRBJ2-2 and V is TRBV6-1, with 8 bases aligning to TRBD1. The CDR3 runs to 15 residues. Germline CDR1 is MNHNS and CDR2 is SASEGT. With 4 bases clipped from V and 1 base from J, the junction kept 2 bases outside the gene matches. CDR3 region: CASSGRGRNTGELFF. The CDR3 nucleotides are TGTGCCAGCAGTGGCAGGGGGCGGAACACCGGGGAGCTGTTTTTT.

The chain uses TRBV29-1 and TRBJ2-7; D remains unclear. Looked up from germline, CDR1 is SQVTM and CDR2 is ANQGSEA. V was cut by 4 bases and J by 6 bases, with 16 bases left in between. The CDR3 totals 13 residues. In DNA form, the CDR3 reads TGCAGCGTTGCTGGGCCGATACGTGTCGAGCAGTACTTC. Protein product: CSVAGPIRVEQYF.

The chain recombines TRBV5-4 with TRBJ2-1; D not resolved. Trimming took 1 base from V and 8 from J, leaving 22 bases between them. CDR1 and CDR2 (germline): SGHNT, YYREEE (reference sequence). CDR3 size: 17 residues. The CDR3 region is CASSLRPPATAIDEQFF. CDR3 DNA sequence: TGTGCCAGCAGCTTGAGGCCTCCCGCGACGGCTATCGATGAGCAGTTCTTC. Variable domain in full (rest from reference TRBV5-4 and TRBJ2-1): ETGVTQSPTHLIKTRGQQVTLRCSSQSGHNTVSWYQQALGQGPQFIFQYYREEENGRGNFPPRFSGLQFPNYSSELNVNALELDDSALYLCASSLRPPATAIDEQFFGPGTRLTVL.

The gene calls are TRBV6-5 and TRBJ1-3; no definite D call. The CDR3 sequence is 13 residues long. Trimming took 5 bases from V and 0 from J, leaving 5 bases between them. Germline CDR1 reads MNHEY; CDR2 reads SVGAGI. CDR3 in amino acids: CASSTISGNTIYF. CDR3 sequence (DNA): TGTGCCAGCAGTACAATCTCTGGAAACACCATATATTTT.

The chain has TRBV9 and TRBJ2-5; 11 positions match TRBD2. Trimming cost V 0 bases and J 7 bases; bases outside gene matches: 11. Germline V gives CDR1 SGDLS, CDR2 YYNGEE. The CDR3 is made up of 17 amino acids. CDR3 nucleotide sequence: TGTGCCAGCAGCGTAGGAGGTCCTAGCGGGAGGTTTTTGACCCAGTACTTC. Translated: CASSVGGPSGRFLTQYF.

The rearrangement links TRBV11-2 to TRBJ2-5; D gene uncertain. Trimming pared 2 bases from V and 1 base from J, leaving 14 bases between. The length of the CDR3 is 16 residues. CDR1 is SGHAT, CDR2 FQNNGV, per germline. The CDR3 coding sequence is TGTGCCAGCAGCTTATTATCAGCGACCCTCCAAGAGACCCAGTACTTC. This codes for CASSLLSATLQETQYF.

The genes are TRBV30 and TRBJ1-5; D possibly corresponds to TRBD1 (6 bases). This CDR3 spans 13 amino acids. Trimming removed 0 bases at V and 9 bases at J, with 12 bases between. Germline-derived CDR1 and CDR2 are GTSNPN and SVGIG (reference sequence). This CDR3 reads CAWSVGAPRPQHF. In nucleotides, the CDR3 is TGTGCCTGGAGTGTGGGGGCCCCGCGGCCCCAGCATTTT.

This chain links TRBV19 with TRBJ2-3; tentative D call: TRBD2 (5 bases). The germline V gene encodes CDR1 LNHDA and CDR2 SQIVND (reference sequence). V lost 3 bases and J lost 2, with 9 bases in between. The CDR3 runs to 14 residues. The chain's CDR3 is CASSMLLVTDTQYF. For the CDR3, the DNA is TGTGCCAGTAGTATGTTACTAGTCACAGATACGCAGTATTTT.

The rearrangement links TRBV19 to TRBJ2-1, with D possibly being TRBD2 (6 bases). The V gene lost 4 bases and the J gene lost 0 bases, with 19 bases spanning the gap. This CDR3 region has 18 residues. Germline V gene sequence: CDR1 LNHDA, CDR2 SQIVND (reference sequence). The CDR3 DNA reads TGTGCCAGTAGTAAGCGTAGGGGCGGGGCGAACTCCTACAATGAGCAGTTCTTC. Residues: CASSKRRGGANSYNEQFF.

The V gene is TRBV6-1, the J gene TRBJ1-5; possible D gene TRBD1, 5 bases. The CDR3 extends over 13 amino acids. Trimming took off 6 bases at V and 1 base at J, with 7 bases between the two ends. Germline V gene sequence: CDR1 MNHNS, CDR2 SASEGT. CDR3 loop: CASRGLSNQPQHF. CDR3 in DNA: TGTGCCAGCAGGGGGCTCAGCAATCAGCCCCAGCATTTT.

This clone has only a few counts. The chain is built from TRBV9 and TRBJ1-2, with D possibly being TRBD1 (5 bases). Germline CDR1 reads SGDLS; CDR2 reads YYNGEE. CDR3 length: 16 amino acids. V was pared by 3 bases and J by 4 bases, with 19 bases between. The CDR3 bases are TGTGCCAGCAGCGCTGAGGCAAGGGGATGGTTCTATGGCTACACCTTC. Its translation: CASSAEARGWFYGYTF.

Points on this clone: At one end, the junction sequence differs from germline, possibly due to a read error. The chain is built from TRBV7-9 and TRBJ1-1; 8 bases fit TRBD1. The germline gives CDR1 SEHNR, CDR2 FQNEAQ (reference sequence). This CDR3 contains 15 residues. The CDR3, as DNA: TGTGCCAGTAGCTTAGTAGACAGGGGTTGGACTGAAGCTTTCTTT. Translating gives CASSLVDRGWTEAFF. Supplemented by reference TRBV7-9 and TRBJ1-1, the full variable domain reads DTGVSQNPRHKITKRGQNVTFRCDPISEHNRLYWYRQTLGQGPEFLTYFQNEAQLEKSRLLSDRFSAERPKGSFSTLEIQRTEQGDSAMYLCASSLVDRGWTEAFFGQGTRLTVV.

This clone was observed once. The CDR3 DNA reads as TGTGCCAGCAGTTTTCGCGGCTGGTCCTCGAACACCGGGGAGCTGTTTTTT. As protein: CASSFRGWSSNTGELFF. V usage is TRBV28 and J usage is TRBJ2-2; D is undetermined. Germline lookup yields CDR1 MDHEN and CDR2 SYDVKM. Between the trimmed V and J ends, which lost 3 bases and 0 bases, there was a span of 14 bases. There are 17 residues in the CDR3.

V usage is TRBV6-1 and J usage is TRBJ2-1; 8 bases align to TRBD2. The germline V gene encodes CDR1 MNHNS and CDR2 SASEGT. The CDR3 runs 15 residues. J was trimmed by 0 bases and V by 5 bases; bases with no gene match: 3. As DNA, the CDR3 is TGTGCCAGCAGTAGTACTAGCGGCTCCTACAATGAGCAGTTCTTC. Its protein product is CASSSTSGSYNEQFF.

The V and J genes are TRBV2 and TRBJ2-1, with 8 bases aligning to TRBD2. The germline V gene encodes CDR1 SNHLY and CDR2 FYNNEI. The trim removed 7 bases at V and 1 base at J, leaving 6 bases unmatched. CDR3 length: 15 amino acids. The DNA for the CDR3 is TGTGCCAGCATTAGCGGGACGCAGTCCTACAATGAGCAGTTCTTC. This encodes CASISGTQSYNEQFF. Drawing the rest from reference TRBV2 and TRBJ2-1, the complete variable domain is EPEVTQTPSHQVTQMGQEVILRCVPISNHLYFYWYRQILGQKVEFLVSFYNNEISEKSEIFDDQFSVERPDGSNFTLKIRSTKLEDSAMYFCASISGTQSYNEQFFGPGTRLTVL.

The chain has TRBV7-6 and TRBJ2-5; 11 nucleotides line up with TRBD1. Looked up from germline, CDR1 is SGHVS and CDR2 is FNYEAQ. With V trimmed by 4 bases and J by 4 bases, 8 bases remained unmatched. The CDR3 covers 16 residues. The CDR3 bases are TGTGCCAGCAGCTCCCTACGGGGACAGGGGGTAGAGACCCAGTACTTC. Protein: CASSSLRGQGVETQYF.

The gene calls are TRBV28 and TRBJ2-1; D is unresolved. This CDR3 comprises 16 residues. Germline loops: CDR1 MDHEN, CDR2 SYDVKM. The ends were cut back, 5 bases at V and 4 bases at J, with 18 bases in the middle. The DNA of the CDR3 is TGTGCCAGCAGTGGGGTCGCGGAGACTTTTTACAATGAGCAGTTCTTC. Its protein product is CASSGVAETFYNEQFF. Filled out from reference TRBV28 and TRBJ2-1, the complete variable domain reads DVKVTQSSRYLVKRTGEKVFLECVQDMDHENMFWYRQDPGLGLRLIYFSYDVKMKEKGDIPEGYSVSREKKERFSLILESASTNQTSMYLCASSGVAETFYNEQFFGPGTRLTVL.

V gene TRBV19 combines with J gene TRBJ2-3; possible D gene TRBD2, 5 bases. Trimming took 1 base from V and 0 from J, leaving 11 bases between them. Germline assignment: CDR1 LNHDA and CDR2 SQIVND (reference sequence). This CDR3 region has 16 residues. CDR3 DNA sequence: TGTGCCAGTAGTATAGGCGGCGGGCCAAGCACAGATACGCAGTATTTT. It is translated as CASSIGGGPSTDTQYF.

CDR3 sequence: CASSRGQGNEKLFF. In DNA, the CDR3 is TGCGCCAGCAGCCGAGGACAGGGTAATGAAAAACTGTTTTTT. This chain joins TRBV5-1 and TRBJ1-4; 8 bases are shared with TRBD1. This CDR3 comprises 14 residues. Germline trimming cut 4 bases from V and 4 bases from J; bases unmatched to any gene: 3. The V gene's germline CDR1 is SGHRS and CDR2 YFSETQ.

The chain carries TRBV28 and TRBJ1-3, with D unresolved. This CDR3 has 10 residues. V lost 6 bases, J lost 7 bases, and 4 bases lay in between. The germline V gene has CDR1 MDHEN and CDR2 SYDVKM. The CDR3 nucleotides are TGTGCCAGCAGGGGTAACACCATATATTTT. Translated, it gives CASRGNTIYF.

J is TRBJ2-3 and V is TRBV5-4; 7 bases agree with TRBD1. The CDR3 is 15 amino acids. V was pared by 4 bases and J by 4 bases, with 9 bases of the junction left unmatched. CDR1 and CDR2 from the germline V gene are SGHNT and YYREEE (reference sequence). The CDR3 nucleotides are TGTGCCAGCAGCCTAAGGACAGGACGAGCAGATACGCAGTATTTT. It translates to CASSLRTGRADTQYF.

This clone was seen a handful of times. This chain links TRBV2 with TRBJ1-6, with D perhaps TRBD1 (6 bases). V gave up 0 bases and J gave up 9 bases, with 15 bases separating them. CDR3 length equals 16 residues. The germline gives CDR1 SNHLY, CDR2 FYNNEI. For the CDR3, the DNA is TGTGCCAGCAGTGAAGCTAGGGGGACATTGGGTTCACCCCTCCACTTT. Protein sequence: CASSEARGTLGSPLHF.

This chain uses TRBV7-7 with TRBJ2-1; TRBD2 matches at 9 bases. Germline CDR1 and CDR2: SSHAT and FNYEAQ (reference sequence). This CDR3 is built from 14 residues. With V trimmed by 5 bases and J by 9 bases, 8 bases remained unmatched. The CDR3 here is CASSKAGGISEQFF. The CDR3 DNA follows: TGTGCCAGCAGCAAGGCGGGGGGGATATCTGAGCAGTTCTTC.

This chain uses TRBV10-2 with TRBJ1-1; TRBD1 matches 8 bases. Germline V gene sequence: CDR1 WSHSY, CDR2 SAAADI. V gave up 6 bases and J gave up 11 bases; unmatched junction bases: 8. This CDR3 has 12 amino acids. CDR3 sequence reads: CASSDRGGGAFF. The CDR3 coding sequence is TGCGCCAGCAGCGACAGGGGTGGTGGGGCTTTCTTT.

V gene TRBV6-5 combines with J gene TRBJ2-1; D perhaps matches TRBD1 (5 bases). There are 13 residues in the CDR3. Germline V gene data show CDR1 as MNHEY and CDR2 as SVGAGI. V lost 6 bases and J lost 4, with 10 bases in between. This CDR3 reads CASRKGNYNEQFF. The CDR3 DNA reads as TGTGCCAGCAGAAAGGGGAATTACAATGAGCAGTTCTTC.

The chain combines TRBV19 with TRBJ1-4; D unclear. Germline loops: CDR1 LNHDA, CDR2 SQIVND (reference sequence). The CDR3 spans 13 residues. The V and J ends lost 7 bases and 8 bases respectively, with 14 bases between them. This CDR3 reads CASKEWATEKLFF. The CDR3 DNA is TGTGCCAGTAAAGAATGGGCTACCGAAAAACTGTTTTTT.